Each of the 9 T cell receptor beta chains below was sequenced from the same sample in a study of response to subunit inactivated influenza vaccine. TCRdb re-analysed the RT-PCR reads in MiXCR, keeping a single row per CDR3 protein. The sample holds 630,000 or so distinct CDR3 sequences, less than 20% seen once. Source: PBMCs from blood, taken 12 days after vaccination. These receptors came from a man in his forties or fifties who received an inactivated influenza vaccine.

The chain employs TRBV7-9 and TRBJ1-2; D gene uncertain. CDR1 is SEHNR, CDR2 FQNEAQ, per germline (reference sequence). This CDR3 region has 12 residues. V shed 4 bases and J shed 5 bases, with 8 bases lying between them. CDR3 nucleotide sequence: TGTGCCAGCAGCTCCGAATTTTATGGCTACACCTTC. Residues: CASSSEFYGYTF.

This clonotype was seen more than once but under ten times. The gene calls are TRBV12-3 or TRBV12-4 and TRBJ2-2, with D perhaps assigned TRBD1 or TRBD2 (5 bases each). This CDR3 comprises 16 residues. Between the trimmed V and J ends, which lost 3 bases and 3 bases, there was a span of 14 bases. CDR3 loop: CASSFLLRGYTGELFF. CDR3 DNA sequence: TGTGCCAGCAGTTTTCTTTTGAGGGGCTACACCGGGGAGCTGTTTTTT.

This clonotype was observed a handful of times. This sequence joins TRBV7-8 and TRBJ2-3; D is uncertain. This CDR3 has 15 amino acids. Trimming left V 2 bases short and J 0 bases short, with 9 bases between. The germline V gene encodes CDR1 SGHVS and CDR2 FQNEAQ. The CDR3 region has the DNA TGTGCCAGCAGCTTATACCTTGCGAGCACAGATACGCAGTATTTT. Translated, it gives CASSLYLASTDTQYF.

This clonotype was seen at least ten times. The genes are TRBV20-1 and TRBJ1-1, with D tentatively TRBD1 (6 bases). Per germline, CDR1 DFQATT and CDR2 SNEGSKA (reference sequence). Between the trimmed V and J ends, which lost 7 bases and 3 bases, there was a span of 12 bases. The CDR3 runs to 12 residues. CDR3 DNA: TGCAGTGTAGCGGGACATTACACTGAAGCTTTCTTT. This gives the protein CSVAGHYTEAFF.

This chain joins TRBV28 and TRBJ1-2; no clear D. Germline CDR1 reads MDHEN; CDR2 reads SYDVKM. V was pared by 1 base and J by 8 bases, with 23 bases between. The CDR3 consists of 17 residues. CDR3 nucleotides: TGTGCCAGCAGTTTATTAGGGTCCTCCAGGTCCTCAAGGGGCTACACCTTC. Amino acid sequence: CASSLLGSSRSSRGYTF.

This clonotype was seen a few times. J is TRBJ2-2 and V is TRBV19, with 15 bases lining up with TRBD2. The CDR3 loop spans 18 amino acids. V shed 6 bases and J 3 bases; nucleotides not matched to a gene: 8. In germline, CDR1 is LNHDA, CDR2 SQIVND (reference sequence). The CDR3 nucleotides read TGTGCCAGTAGCCCCGGACTAGCGGGGGGGCCGGACACCGGGGAGCTGTTTTTT. Protein product: CASSPGLAGGPDTGELFF.

The V gene is TRBV11-3, the J gene TRBJ1-2, with D hard to call. Germline CDR1 SGHNT, CDR2 YENEEA. This CDR3 has 17 amino acids. With 2 bases removed from V and 5 bases from J, the gap between germline ends came to 21 bases. CDR3 bases: TGTGCCAGCAGCTTATTTTGGTCATGCTGTGGGTTTTATGGCTACACCTTC. Amino acids: CASSLFWSCCGFYGYTF. Full variable domain (rest looked up from reference TRBV11-3 and TRBJ1-2): EAGVVQSPRYKIIEKKQPVAFWCNPISGHNTLYWYLQNLGQGPELLIRYENEEAVDDSQLPKDRFSAERLKGVDSTLKIQPAELGDSAVYLCASSLFWSCCGFYGYTFGSGTRLTVV.

This clonotype was seen only a few times. The chain uses TRBV30 and TRBJ2-7; perhaps TRBD1 as D (6 bases). The germline CDR1 and CDR2 sequences are GTSNPN and SVGIG (reference sequence). The CDR3 extends over 12 amino acids. CDR3 in DNA: TGTGCTTCAAGGGACAACCTCTACGAGCAGTACTTC. Residues: CASRDNLYEQYF.

This clonotype was observed a handful of times. The genes are TRBV4-1 and TRBJ1-2; a possible D gene is TRBD1 (6 bases). V lost 7 bases, J lost 4 bases, and 16 bases lay in between. The length of the CDR3 is 14 residues. Germline CDR1 MGHRA, CDR2 YSYEKL. This chain's CDR3 is CASNPSTGGYGYTF. For the CDR3, the DNA is TGCGCCAGCAACCCGTCGACAGGCGGCTATGGCTACACCTTC.